A selection of T cell receptor beta chains follows, all from one sample in a study of blood T cell repertoires in COVID-19. The protocol was immunoSEQ multiplex PCR, while the TCRdb copy is restricted to in-frame clones and leaves out a portion. The sample records just under 90,000 clones, around nine tenths being singletons. The sample taken for sequencing was peripheral blood. These receptors came from an elderly woman with acute or convalescent COVID-19. CDR3s leave out the opening cysteine and the closing phenylalanine or tryptophan.

>13|TRBV9|TRBJ2-5
ASSPEGTGLVIQY
>13|TRBV27|TRBJ2-7
ASSLWASGTYEQY
>13|TRBV7-8|TRBJ1-4
ASSLVGQSNEKLF
>10|TRBV11-3|TRBJ2-1
ASSPTGTEQF
>12|TRBV4-3|TRBJ1-4
ASSQDGSNEKLF
>11|TRBV24-1|TRBJ1-1
ATSEHRGTEAF
>18|TRBV4-3|TRBJ2-1
ASSLTVSGTSGSGYNEQF
>14|TRBV9|TRBJ2-1
ASSGSGTSGTRGQF
>11|TRBV7-2|TRBJ1-1
ASSGRIPTEAF
>12|TRBV10-3|TRBJ1-5
AIRETGADQPQH
>10|TRBV6-5|TRBJ1-2
ASRQSVSGYT
>11|TRBV6-5|TRBJ1-5
ASSLEGGQPQH
>12|TRBV7-9|TRBJ2-3
ASSLAWATDTQY
>12|TRBV4-3|TRBJ1-2
ASSQLGQRYGYT
>9|TRBV5-6|TRBJ2-5
ASSLRETQY
>11|TRBV6-5|TRBJ2-7
ASSYSILAEQY
>14|TRBV28|TRBJ1-5
ASSSRGPGWNQPQH
>13|TRBV5-1|TRBJ2-1
ASSPAAGSYNEQF
>12|TRBV9|TRBJ2-4
ASSVDPGQNIQY
>15|TRBV27|TRBJ2-1
ASSSGLAGGLINEQF
>13|TRBV14|TRBJ2-3
ASSQEGLSTDTQY
>16|TRBV18|TRBJ2-5
ASSPPRLAAGGKETQY
>15|TRBV4-2|TRBJ2-5
ASSPQGTSGSSETQY
>10|TRBV29-1|TRBJ2-7
SVKGAGYEQY
>12|TRBV6-5|TRBJ2-1
ASSYSTGMHEQF
>13|TRBV2|TRBJ1-4
ASSEPQGVTEKLF
>12|TRBV5-4|TRBJ2-1
ASSSLAEYNEQF
>12|TRBV7-9|TRBJ1-2
ASSPRTDLYGYT
>11|TRBV7-2|TRBJ1-6
ASSLRINSPLH
>12|TRBV11-3|TRBJ2-1
ASSPSALGNEQF
>12|TRBV3-1/TRBV3-2|TRBJ1-1
ASSGGDLRTEAF
>14|TRBV25-1|TRBJ2-5
ASSEFETGYQETQY
>12|TRBV9|TRBJ1-4
ASSVGGGDEKLF
>15|TRBV11-2|TRBJ2-3
ASSQIGAGWVTDTQY
>11|TRBV29-1|TRBJ1-1
SVGTDLNTEAF